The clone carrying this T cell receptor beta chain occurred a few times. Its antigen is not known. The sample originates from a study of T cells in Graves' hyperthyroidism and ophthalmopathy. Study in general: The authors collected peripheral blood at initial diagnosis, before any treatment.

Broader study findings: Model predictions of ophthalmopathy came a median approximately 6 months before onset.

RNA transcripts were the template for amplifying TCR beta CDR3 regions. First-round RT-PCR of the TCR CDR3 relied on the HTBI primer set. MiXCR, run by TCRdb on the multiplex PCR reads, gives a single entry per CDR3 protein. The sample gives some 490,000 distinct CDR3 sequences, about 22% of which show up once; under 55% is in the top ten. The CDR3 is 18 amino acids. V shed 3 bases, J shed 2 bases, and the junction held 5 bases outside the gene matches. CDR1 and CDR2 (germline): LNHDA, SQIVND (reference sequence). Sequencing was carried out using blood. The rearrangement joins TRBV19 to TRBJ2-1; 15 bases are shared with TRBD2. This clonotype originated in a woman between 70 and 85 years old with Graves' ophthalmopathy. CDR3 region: CASSMGLAGGGAYNEQFF. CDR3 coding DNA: TGTGCCAGTAGTATGGGACTAGCGGGAGGTGGGGCCTACAATGAGCAGTTCTTC.